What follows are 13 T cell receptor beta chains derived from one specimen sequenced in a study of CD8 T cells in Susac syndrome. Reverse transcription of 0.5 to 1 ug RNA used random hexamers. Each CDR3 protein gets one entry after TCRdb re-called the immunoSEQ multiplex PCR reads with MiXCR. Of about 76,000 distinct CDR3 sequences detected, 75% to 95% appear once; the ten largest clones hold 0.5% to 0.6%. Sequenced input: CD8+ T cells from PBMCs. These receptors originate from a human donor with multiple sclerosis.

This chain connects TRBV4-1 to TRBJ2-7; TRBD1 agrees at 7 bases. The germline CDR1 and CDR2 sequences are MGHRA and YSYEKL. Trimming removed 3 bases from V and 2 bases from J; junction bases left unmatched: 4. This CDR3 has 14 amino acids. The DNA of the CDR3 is TGCGCCAGCAGCCAGACAGGGAAACCCTACGAGCAGTACTTC. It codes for CASSQTGKPYEQYF.

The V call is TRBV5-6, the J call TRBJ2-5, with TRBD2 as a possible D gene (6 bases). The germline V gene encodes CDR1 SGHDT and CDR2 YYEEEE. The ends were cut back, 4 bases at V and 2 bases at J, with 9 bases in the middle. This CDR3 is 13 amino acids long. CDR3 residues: CASSPEGQETQYF. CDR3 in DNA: TGTGCCAGCAGCCCGGAGGGGCAAGAGACCCAGTACTTC.

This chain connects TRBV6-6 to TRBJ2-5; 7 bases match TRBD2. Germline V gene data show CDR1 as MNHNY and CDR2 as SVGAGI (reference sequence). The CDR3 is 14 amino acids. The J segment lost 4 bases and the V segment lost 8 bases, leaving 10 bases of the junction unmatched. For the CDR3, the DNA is TGTGCCAGCTCCATGAGTGGGAGGGTAGAGACCCAGTACTTC. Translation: CASSMSGRVETQYF.

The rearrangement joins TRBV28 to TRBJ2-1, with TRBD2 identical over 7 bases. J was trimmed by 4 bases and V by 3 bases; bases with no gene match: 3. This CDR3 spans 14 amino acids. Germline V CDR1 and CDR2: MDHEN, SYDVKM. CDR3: CASSFRGGYNEQFF. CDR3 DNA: TGTGCCAGCAGTTTCCGCGGGGGATACAATGAGCAGTTCTTC.

CDR3 in amino acids: CASSLALAGGEPYEQYF. DNA of the CDR3: TGTGCCAGCAGCTTGGCACTAGCGGGAGGGGAACCCTACGAGCAGTACTTC. V usage is TRBV5-6 and J usage is TRBJ2-7; 13 bases align to TRBD2. Germline lookup yields CDR1 SGHDT and CDR2 YYEEEE. The trim removed 0 bases at V and 2 bases at J, leaving 5 bases unmatched. This CDR3 contains 17 residues.

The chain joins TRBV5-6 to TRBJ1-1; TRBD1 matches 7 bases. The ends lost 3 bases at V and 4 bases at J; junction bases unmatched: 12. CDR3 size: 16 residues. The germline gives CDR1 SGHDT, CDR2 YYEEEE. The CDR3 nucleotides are TGTGCCAGCAGCTCAACTTCAGGGGGAGGGGGCACTGAAGCTTTCTTT. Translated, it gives CASSSTSGGGGTEAFF.

The CDR3 region has the DNA TGTGCCAGCAGCCACGGGTTCGGCGATGGCTACACCTTC. It yields the protein CASSHGFGDGYTF. V usage is TRBV12-3 or TRBV12-4 and J usage is TRBJ1-2; D call uncertain. The ends were cut back, 6 bases at V and 6 bases at J, with 14 bases in the middle. The CDR3 contains 13 residues.

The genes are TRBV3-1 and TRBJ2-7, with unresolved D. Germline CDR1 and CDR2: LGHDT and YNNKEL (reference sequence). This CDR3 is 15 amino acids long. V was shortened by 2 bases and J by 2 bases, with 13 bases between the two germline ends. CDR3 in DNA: TGTGCCAGCAGCCAAAAAGGAATCGACCCCTACGAGCAGTACTTC. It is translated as CASSQKGIDPYEQYF.

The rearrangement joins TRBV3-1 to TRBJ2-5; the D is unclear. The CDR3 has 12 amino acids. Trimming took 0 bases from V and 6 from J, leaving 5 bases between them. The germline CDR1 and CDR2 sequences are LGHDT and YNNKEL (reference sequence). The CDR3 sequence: CASSQEGKTQYF. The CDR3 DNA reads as TGTGCCAGCAGCCAAGAAGGGAAGACCCAGTACTTC.

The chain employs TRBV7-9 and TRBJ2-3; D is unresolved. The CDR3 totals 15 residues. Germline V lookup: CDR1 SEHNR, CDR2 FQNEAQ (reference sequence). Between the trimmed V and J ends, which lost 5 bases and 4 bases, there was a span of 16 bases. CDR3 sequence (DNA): TGTGCCAGCAGCCCGGCCCTTAGTCGATCAGATACGCAGTATTTT. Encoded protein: CASSPALSRSDTQYF.

The DNA for the CDR3 is TGCGCCAGCAGCCAAGCGCGGGCTATGAACACTGAAGCTTTCTTT. It translates to CASSQARAMNTEAFF. V usage is TRBV4-1 and J usage is TRBJ1-1; D is unclear. Germline loops: CDR1 MGHRA, CDR2 YSYEKL. The CDR3 spans 15 residues. Trimming left V 1 base short and J 0 bases short, with 9 bases between.

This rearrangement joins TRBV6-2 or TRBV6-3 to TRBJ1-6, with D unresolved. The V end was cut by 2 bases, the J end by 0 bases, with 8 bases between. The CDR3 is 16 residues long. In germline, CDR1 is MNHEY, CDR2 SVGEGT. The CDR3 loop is CASSYKASSYNSPLHF. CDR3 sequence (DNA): TGTGCCAGCAGTTACAAGGCTAGCTCCTATAATTCACCCCTCCACTTT.

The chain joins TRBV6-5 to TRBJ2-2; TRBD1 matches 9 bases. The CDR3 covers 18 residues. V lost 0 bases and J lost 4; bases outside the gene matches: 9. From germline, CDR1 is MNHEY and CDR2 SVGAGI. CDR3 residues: CASSYSPVVQGATGELFF. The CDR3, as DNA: TGTGCCAGCAGTTACTCTCCCGTGGTACAGGGGGCCACCGGGGAGCTGTTTTTT.